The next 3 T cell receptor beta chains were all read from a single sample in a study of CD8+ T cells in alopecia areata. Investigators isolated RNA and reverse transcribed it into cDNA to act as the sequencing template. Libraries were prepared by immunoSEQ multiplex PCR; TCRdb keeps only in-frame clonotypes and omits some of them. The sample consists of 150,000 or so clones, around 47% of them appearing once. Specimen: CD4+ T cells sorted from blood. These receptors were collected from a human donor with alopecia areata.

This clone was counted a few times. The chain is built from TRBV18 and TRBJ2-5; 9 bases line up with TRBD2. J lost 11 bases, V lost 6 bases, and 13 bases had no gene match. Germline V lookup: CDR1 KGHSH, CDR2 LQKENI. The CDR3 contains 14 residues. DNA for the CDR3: TGTGCCAGCTCTCCCGGACTAGCGCCCGCGGAGCAGTACTTC. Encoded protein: CASSPGLAPAEQYF. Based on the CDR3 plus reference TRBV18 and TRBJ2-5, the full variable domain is NAGVMQNPRHLVRRRGQEARLRCSPMKGHSHVYWYRQLPEEGLKFMVYLQKENIIDESGMPKERFSAEFPKEGPSILRIQQVVRGDSAAYFCASSPGLAPAEQYFGPGTRLLVL.

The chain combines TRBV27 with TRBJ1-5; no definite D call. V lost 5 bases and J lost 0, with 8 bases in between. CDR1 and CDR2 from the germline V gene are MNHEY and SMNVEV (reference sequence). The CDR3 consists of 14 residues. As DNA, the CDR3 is TGTGCCAGCAGTGCGGCGACTAGCAATCAGCCCCAGCATTTT. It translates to CASSAATSNQPQHF.

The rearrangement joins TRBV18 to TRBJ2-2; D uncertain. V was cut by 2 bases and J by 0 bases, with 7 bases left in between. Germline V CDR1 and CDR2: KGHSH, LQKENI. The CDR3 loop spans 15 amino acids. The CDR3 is CASSPSRANTGELFF. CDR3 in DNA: TGTGCCAGCTCACCATCTCGGGCGAACACCGGGGAGCTGTTTTTT.